A single T cell receptor beta chain is shown here with its context. Its antigen is not yet known. No base qualities exist here, and no much larger clone lies one base off it. The CDR3 runs 14 amino acids, cysteine and phenylalanine included. This entry keeps only the CDR3 DNA: 42 bases, framed from base 1. Compared with germline, V lacks 3 bases and J lacks 4 bases; bases without a gene match: 2. CDR1 and CDR2 (KGHSH, LQKENI) derive from the germline V gene. RNA was extracted with the RNeasy kit and roughly 0.5 to 1 ug was reverse transcribed using random hexamers. The immunoSEQ multiplex PCR assay, which covers 54 Vbeta and 13 Jbeta segments, was used to amplify TCR beta CDR3 regions. PCR amplification bias was corrected using a synthetic template baseline for primer optimization and computational correction. On the authors' methods: Only productive sequences were kept, with reads annotated to V, D and J genes according to IMGT and analyzed in immunoSEQ Analyzer. To calculate clonality, Shannon entropy was normalized by log2 of the number of productive unique sequences and then subtracted from one. For each patient and control, public and private clones were evaluated among the 100 most prevalent clones. Clones were defined as Susac-specific if absent from the healthy and MS cohorts, from 1052 published viral clones and from other ImmuneACCESS disease sequences. TCRdb cleaned the public reads at Q25 with fastp, built clones with MiXCR and kept in-frame beta chains. Each CDR3 protein appears once, grouped with its most common genes and DNA. The V and J calls here are based on TCRdb, not the publication. Across this sample there are over 120,000 distinct CDR3 sequences, with approximately 93% seen only once. Over 0.07% of the sample is taken by the ten largest.

This record belongs to a study of CD8 T cells in Susac syndrome (dated by TCRdb to the late 2010s). Study-level background: Repertoire sequencing was used to test whether CD8+ T cell activation and differentiation in Susac syndrome was antigen driven. What the research found in general, with its limitations: The number of individuals in the TCR sequencing and HLA analysis was acknowledged as relatively small.

Peripheral blood CD8+ and CD4+ T cells from healthy donors, Susac syndrome patients and multiple sclerosis patients were profiled by high-throughput TCR beta sequencing. Healthy donors were age- and sex-matched controls. Bulk CD8+ and CD4+ T cells were purified by magnetic negative isolation, whereas CD8+ TEMRA cells were enriched by FACS. Blood was collected in EDTA tubes and processed within 24 hours, with PBMCs isolated through density gradient centrifugation. PBMCs intended for TCR sequencing were cryopreserved in liquid nitrogen and thawed later in a water bath at 37 degrees C. Purity of sorted or isolated CD4+, CD8+ and CD8+ TEMRA cells was at least 90%.

The receptor's source is a human donor in good health. Sequencing used CD4+ T cells from PBMCs. The chain employs TRBV18 and TRBJ2-1, with 8 central nucleotides matching TRBD2. The CDR3 protein: CASSPSGAYNEQFF. Here is the DNA: TGTGCCAGCTCACCTAGCGGGGCTTACAATGAGCAGTTCTTC.